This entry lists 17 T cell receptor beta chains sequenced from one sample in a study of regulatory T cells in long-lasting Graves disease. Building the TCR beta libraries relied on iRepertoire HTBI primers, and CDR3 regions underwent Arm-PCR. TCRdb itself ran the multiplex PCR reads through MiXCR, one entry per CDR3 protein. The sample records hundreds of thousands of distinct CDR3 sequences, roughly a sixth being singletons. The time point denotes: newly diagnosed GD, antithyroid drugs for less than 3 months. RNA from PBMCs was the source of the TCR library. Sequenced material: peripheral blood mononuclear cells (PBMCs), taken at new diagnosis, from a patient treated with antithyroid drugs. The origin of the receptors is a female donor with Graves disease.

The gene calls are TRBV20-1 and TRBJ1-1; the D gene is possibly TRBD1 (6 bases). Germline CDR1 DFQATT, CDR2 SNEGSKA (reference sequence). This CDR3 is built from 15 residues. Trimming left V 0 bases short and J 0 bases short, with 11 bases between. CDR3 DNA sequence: TGCAGTGCTAGAGAACAGGGACAATTGAACACTGAAGCTTTCTTT. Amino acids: CSAREQGQLNTEAFF.

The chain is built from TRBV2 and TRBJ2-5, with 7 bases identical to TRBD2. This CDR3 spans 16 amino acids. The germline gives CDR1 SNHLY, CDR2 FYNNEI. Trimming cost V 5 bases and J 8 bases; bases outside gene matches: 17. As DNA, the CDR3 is TGTGCCAGCAGTTCCCTGGGGGGGACTAACCGAGCTACCCAGTACTTC. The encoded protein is CASSSLGGTNRATQYF.

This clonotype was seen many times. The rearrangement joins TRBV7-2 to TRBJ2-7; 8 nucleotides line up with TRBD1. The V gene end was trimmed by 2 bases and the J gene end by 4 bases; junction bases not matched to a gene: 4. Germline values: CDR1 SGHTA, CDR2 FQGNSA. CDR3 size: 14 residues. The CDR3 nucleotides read TGTGCCAGCAGCTTACAGGGGGCGCCGTACGAGCAGTACTTC. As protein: CASSLQGAPYEQYF.

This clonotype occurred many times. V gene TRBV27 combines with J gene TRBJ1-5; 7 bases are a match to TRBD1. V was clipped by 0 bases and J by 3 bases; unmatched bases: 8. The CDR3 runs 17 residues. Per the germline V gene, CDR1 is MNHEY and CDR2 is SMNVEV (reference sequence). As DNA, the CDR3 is TGTGCCAGCAGTTTATCGGGATTGACAGGGCCCAATCAGCCCCAGCATTTT. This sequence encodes CASSLSGLTGPNQPQHF.

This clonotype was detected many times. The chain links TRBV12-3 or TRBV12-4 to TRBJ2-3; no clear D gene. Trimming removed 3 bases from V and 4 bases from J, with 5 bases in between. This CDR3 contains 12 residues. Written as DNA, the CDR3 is TGTGCCAGCAGTTTCCTAGCAGATACGCAGTATTTT. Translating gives CASSFLADTQYF.

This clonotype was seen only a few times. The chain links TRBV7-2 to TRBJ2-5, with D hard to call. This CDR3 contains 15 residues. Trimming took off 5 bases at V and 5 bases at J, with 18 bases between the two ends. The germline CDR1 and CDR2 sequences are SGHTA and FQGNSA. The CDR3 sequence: CASSPPPPLEETQYF. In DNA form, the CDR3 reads TGTGCCAGCAGCCCCCCCCCCCCCCTCGAGGAGACCCAGTACTTC. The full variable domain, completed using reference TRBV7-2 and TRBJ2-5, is GAGVSQSPSNKVTEKGKDVELRCDPISGHTALYWYRQSLGQGLEFLIYFQGNSAPDKSGLPSDRFSAERTGGSVSTLTIQRTQQEDSAVYLCASSPPPPLEETQYFGPGTRLLVL.

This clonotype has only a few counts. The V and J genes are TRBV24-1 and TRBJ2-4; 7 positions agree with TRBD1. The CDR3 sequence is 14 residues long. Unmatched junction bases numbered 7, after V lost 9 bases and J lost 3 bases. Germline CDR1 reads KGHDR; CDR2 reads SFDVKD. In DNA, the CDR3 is TGTGCCACCGGGGACAGCCCTTTCAAAAACATTCAGTACTTC. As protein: CATGDSPFKNIQYF.

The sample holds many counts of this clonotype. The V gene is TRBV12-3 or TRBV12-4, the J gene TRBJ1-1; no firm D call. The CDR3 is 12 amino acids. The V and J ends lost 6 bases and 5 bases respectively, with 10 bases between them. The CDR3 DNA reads TGTGCCAGCAGGACTATCGGGACTGAAGCTTTCTTT. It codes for CASRTIGTEAFF.

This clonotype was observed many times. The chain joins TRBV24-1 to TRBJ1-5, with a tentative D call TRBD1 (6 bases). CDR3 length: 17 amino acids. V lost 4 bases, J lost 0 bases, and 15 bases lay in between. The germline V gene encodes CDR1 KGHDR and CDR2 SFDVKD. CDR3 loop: CATSEAGAGNSNQPQHF. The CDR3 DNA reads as TGTGCCACCAGTGAAGCGGGGGCCGGGAATAGCAATCAGCCCCAGCATTTT.

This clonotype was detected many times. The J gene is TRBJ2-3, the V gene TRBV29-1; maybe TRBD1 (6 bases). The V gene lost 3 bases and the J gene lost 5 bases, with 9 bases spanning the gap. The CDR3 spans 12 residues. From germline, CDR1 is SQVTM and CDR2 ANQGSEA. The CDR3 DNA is TGCAGCGTTGAGAGGGGGAGAGATACGCAGTATTTT. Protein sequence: CSVERGRDTQYF.

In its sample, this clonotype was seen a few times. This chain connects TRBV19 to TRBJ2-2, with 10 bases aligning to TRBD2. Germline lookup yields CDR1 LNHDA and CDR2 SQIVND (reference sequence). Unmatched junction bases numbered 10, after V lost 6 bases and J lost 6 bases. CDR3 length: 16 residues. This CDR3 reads CASRSLAGARAGELFF. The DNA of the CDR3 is TGTGCCAGTAGATCTCTAGCGGGAGCACGGGCCGGGGAGCTGTTTTTT.

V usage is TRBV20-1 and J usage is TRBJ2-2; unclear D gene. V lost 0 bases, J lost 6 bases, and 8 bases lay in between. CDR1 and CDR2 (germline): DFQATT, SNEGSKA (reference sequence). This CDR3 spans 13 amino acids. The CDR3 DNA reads TGCAGTGCTAGAGACTTGGGGTCCGGGGAGCTGTTTTTT. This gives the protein CSARDLGSGELFF.

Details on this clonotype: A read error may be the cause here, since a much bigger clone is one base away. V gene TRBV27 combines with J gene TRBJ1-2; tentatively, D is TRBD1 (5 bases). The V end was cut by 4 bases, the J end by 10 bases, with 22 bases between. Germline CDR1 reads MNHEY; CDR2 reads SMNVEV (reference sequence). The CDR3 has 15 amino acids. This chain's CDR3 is CASSWPLMGLTDYTF. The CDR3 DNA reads TGTGCCAGCAGTTGGCCTCTTATGGGGCTGACTGACTACACCTTC.

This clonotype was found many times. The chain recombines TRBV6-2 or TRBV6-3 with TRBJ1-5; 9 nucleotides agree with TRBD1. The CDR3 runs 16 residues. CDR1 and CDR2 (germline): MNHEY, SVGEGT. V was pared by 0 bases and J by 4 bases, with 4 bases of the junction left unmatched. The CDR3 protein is CASSYSGQGRNQPQHF. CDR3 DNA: TGTGCCAGCAGTTACTCGGGACAGGGCCGTAATCAGCCCCAGCATTTT.

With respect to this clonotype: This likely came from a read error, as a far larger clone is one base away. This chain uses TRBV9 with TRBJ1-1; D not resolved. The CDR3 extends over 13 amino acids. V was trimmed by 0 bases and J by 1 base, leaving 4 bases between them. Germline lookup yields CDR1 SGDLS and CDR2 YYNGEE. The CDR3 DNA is TGTGCCAGCAGCGTAGGGGAGAACACTGAAGCTTTCTTT. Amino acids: CASSVGENTEAFF.

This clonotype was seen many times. CDR3 in amino acids: CASSRGLAGGGETQYF. CDR3 nucleotides: TGTGCCAGCAGCCGGGGACTAGCGGGGGGCGGAGAGACCCAGTACTTC. The chain combines TRBV7-2 with TRBJ2-5, with 15 bases identical to TRBD2. Germline CDR1 is SGHTA and CDR2 is FQGNSA. V was pared by 5 bases and J by 4 bases, with 5 bases of the junction left unmatched. The CDR3 extends over 16 amino acids.

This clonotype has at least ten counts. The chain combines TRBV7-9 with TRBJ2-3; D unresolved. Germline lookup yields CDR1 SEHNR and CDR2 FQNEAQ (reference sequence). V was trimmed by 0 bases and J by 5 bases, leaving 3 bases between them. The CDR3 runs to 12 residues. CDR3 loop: CASSLAKDTQYF. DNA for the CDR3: TGTGCCAGCAGCTTAGCGAAAGATACGCAGTATTTT.